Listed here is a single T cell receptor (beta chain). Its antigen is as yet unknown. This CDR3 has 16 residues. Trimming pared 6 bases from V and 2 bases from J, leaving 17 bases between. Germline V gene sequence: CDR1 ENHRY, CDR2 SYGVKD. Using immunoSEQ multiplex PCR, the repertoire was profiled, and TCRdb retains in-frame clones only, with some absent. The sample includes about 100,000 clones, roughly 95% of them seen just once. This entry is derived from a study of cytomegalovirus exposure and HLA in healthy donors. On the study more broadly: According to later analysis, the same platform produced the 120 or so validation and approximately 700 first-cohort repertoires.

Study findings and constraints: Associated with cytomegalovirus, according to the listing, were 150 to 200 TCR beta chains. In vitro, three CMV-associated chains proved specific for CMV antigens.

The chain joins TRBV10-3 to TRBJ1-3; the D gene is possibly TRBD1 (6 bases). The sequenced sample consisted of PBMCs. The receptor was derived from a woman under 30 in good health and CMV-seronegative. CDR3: CAISPGQGLTGNTIYF. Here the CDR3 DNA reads TGTGCCATCAGCCCAGGTCAGGGGCTCACTGGAAACACCATATATTTT.